This TCR beta chain comes out of a study of response to subunit inactivated influenza vaccine. As to this clonotype: The antigen remains unidentified.

Each CDR3 protein is one row after TCRdb ran MiXCR on the RT-PCR reads. This table has about 310,000 distinct CDR3 sequences, just over 20% appearing once. Trimming cost V 4 bases and J 1 base, with 12 bases left between them. CDR3 size: 15 residues. Germline V gene lookup returns CDR1 KGHDR and CDR2 SFDVKD. The study, taken as a whole, reports: The authors put forward the suggestion that each seasonal influenza vaccination may bring in only a limited number of new T cells.

The V gene is TRBV24-1, the J gene TRBJ1-2, with D possibly being TRBD1 (6 bases). The receptor's source is a man aged 50 to 69 who received an inactivated influenza vaccine. Specimen: PBMCs from blood, collected less than 22 months after vaccination. CDR3 nucleotide sequence: TGTGCCACCAGTGACCCGGGACACGGTAACTATGGCTACACCTTC. Protein sequence: CATSDPGHGNYGYTF.